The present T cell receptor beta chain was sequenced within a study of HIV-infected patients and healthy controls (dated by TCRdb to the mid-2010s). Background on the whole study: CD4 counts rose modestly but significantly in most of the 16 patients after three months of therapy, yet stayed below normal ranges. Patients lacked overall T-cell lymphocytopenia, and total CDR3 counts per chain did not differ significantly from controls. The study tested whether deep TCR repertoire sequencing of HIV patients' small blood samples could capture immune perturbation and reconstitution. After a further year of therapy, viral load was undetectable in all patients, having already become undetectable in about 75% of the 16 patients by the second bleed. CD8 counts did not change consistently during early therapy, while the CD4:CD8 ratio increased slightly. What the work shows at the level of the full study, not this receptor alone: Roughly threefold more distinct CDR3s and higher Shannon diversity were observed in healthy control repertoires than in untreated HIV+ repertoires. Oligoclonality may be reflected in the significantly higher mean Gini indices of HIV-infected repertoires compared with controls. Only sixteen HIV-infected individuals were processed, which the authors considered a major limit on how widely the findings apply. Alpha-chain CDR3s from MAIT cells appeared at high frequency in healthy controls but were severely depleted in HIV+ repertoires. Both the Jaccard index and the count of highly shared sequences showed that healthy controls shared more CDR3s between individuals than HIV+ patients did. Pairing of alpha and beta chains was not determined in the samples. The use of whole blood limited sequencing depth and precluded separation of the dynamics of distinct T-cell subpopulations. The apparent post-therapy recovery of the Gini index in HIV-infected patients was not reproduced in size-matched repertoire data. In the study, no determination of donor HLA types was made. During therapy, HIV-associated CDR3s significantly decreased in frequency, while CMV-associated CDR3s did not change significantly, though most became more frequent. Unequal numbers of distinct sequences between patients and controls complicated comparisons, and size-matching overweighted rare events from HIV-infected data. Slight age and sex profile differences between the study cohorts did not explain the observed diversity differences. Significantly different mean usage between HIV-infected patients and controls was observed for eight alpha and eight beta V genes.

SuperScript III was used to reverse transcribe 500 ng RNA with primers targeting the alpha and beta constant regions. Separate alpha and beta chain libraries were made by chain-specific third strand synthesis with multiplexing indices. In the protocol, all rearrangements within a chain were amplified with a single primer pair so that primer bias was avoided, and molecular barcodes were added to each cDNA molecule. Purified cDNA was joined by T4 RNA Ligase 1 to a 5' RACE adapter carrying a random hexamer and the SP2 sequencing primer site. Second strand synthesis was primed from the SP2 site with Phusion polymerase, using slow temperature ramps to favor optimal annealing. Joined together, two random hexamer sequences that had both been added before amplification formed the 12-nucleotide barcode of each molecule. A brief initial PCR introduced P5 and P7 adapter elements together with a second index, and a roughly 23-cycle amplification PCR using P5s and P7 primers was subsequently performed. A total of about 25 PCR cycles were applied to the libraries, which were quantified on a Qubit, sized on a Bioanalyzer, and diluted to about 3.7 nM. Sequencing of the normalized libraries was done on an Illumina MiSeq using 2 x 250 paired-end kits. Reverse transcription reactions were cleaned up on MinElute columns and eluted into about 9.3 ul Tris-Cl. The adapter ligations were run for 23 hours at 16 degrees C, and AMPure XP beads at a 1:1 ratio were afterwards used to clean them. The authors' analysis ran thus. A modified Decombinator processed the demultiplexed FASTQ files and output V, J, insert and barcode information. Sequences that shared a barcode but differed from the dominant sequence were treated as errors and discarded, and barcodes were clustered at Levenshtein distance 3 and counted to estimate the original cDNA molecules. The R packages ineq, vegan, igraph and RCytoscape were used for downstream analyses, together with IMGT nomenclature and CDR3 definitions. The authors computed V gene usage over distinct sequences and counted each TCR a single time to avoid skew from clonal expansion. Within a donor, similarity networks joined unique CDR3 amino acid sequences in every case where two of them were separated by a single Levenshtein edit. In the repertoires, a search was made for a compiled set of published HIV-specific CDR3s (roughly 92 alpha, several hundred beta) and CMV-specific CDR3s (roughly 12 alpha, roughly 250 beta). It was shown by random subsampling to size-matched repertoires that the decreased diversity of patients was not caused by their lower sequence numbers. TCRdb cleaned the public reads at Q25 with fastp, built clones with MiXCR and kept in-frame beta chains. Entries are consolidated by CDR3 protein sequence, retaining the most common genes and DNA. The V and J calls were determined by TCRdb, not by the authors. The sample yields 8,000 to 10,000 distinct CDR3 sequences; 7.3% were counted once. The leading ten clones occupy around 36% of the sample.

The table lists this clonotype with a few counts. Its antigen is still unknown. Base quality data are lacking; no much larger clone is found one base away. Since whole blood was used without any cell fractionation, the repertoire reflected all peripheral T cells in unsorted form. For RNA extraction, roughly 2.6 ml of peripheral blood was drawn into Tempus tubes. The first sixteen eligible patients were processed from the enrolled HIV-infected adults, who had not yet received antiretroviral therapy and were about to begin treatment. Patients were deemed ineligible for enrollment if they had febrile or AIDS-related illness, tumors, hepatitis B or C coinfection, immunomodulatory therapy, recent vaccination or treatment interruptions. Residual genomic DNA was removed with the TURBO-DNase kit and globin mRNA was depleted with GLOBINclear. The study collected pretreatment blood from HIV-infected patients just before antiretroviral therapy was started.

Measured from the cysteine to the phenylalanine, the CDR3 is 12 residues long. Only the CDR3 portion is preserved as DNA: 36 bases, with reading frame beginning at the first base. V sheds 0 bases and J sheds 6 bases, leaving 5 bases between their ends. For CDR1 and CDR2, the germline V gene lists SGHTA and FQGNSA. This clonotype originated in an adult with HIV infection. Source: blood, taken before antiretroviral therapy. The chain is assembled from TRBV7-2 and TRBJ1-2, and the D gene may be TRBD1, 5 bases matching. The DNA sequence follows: TGTGCCAGCAGCTTAGCGGGGGATGGCTACACCTTC. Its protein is CASSLAGDGYTF.